This TCR beta chain was observed in a study of blood T cell repertoires in COVID-19. As handled by the study authors: By means of reference gene primer amplification, nucleated cell counts were estimated. Clones were read by immunoSEQ multiplex PCR, and TCRdb kept only the in-frame ones, dropping some. V, J and clone size derive from that table, while D and trimming were established from the DNA sequence. The repertoire holds over 50,000 clones, with around four fifths as singletons. Sample: peripheral blood. The sequence was collected from a man aged 70 or older with acute or convalescent COVID-19.

The DNA of the CDR3 is TGTGCCAGCAGCTTCCGGTCAGGGCGATACAATGAGCAGTTCTTC. This translates into CASSFRSGRYNEQFF. The chain uses TRBV7-3 and TRBJ2-1, with D perhaps TRBD1 (5 bases). The CDR3 runs 15 residues. Germline CDR1 is SGHTA and CDR2 is FQGTGA. Trimming removed 3 bases from V and 4 bases from J, with 13 bases in between.